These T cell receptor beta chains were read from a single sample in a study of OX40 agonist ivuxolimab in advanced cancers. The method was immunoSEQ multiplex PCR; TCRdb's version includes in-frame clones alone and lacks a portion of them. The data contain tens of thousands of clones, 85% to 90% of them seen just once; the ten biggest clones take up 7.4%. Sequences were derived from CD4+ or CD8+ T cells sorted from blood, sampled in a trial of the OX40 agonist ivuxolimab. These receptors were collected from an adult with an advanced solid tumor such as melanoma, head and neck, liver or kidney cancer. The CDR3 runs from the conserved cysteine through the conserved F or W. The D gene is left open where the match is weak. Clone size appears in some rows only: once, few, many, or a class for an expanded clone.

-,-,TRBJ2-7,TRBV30,CAWSESGLGEQYF,TGTGCCTGGAGTGAAAGCGGGTTAGGCGAGCAGTACTTC
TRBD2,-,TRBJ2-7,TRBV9,CASSETSGDSYEQYF,TGTGCCAGCAGCGAGACTAGCGGAGACTCCTACGAGCAGTACTTC
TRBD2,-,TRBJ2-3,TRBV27,CASSTMGGITDTQYF,TGTGCCAGCAGTACAATGGGAGGGATAACAGATACGCAGTATTTT
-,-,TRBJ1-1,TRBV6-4,CASSDGGAEAFF,TGTGCCAGCAGTGACGGGGGGGCTGAAGCTTTCTTT
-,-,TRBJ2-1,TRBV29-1,CSVEAGNEQFF,TGCAGCGTTGAAGCTGGCAATGAGCAGTTCTTC
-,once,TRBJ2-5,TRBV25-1,CASNDRLQETQYF,TGTGCCAGCAATGACCGACTGCAAGAGACCCAGTACTTC
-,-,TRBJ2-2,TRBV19,CASRNTLGQNTGELFF,TGTGCCAGTAGAAACACCCTGGGACAAAACACCGGGGAGCTGTTTTTT
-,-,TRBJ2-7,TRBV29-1,CSVELGTSSTYEQYF,TGCAGCGTTGAACTAGGGACAAGTTCCACCTACGAGCAGTACTTC
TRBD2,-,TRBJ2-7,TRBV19,CASSGLEYYEQYF,TGTGCCAGTAGTGGACTAGAGTATTACGAGCAGTACTTC
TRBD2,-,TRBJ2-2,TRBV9,CASSVGWTSGRGATGELFF,TGTGCCAGCAGCGTAGGGTGGACTAGCGGGAGAGGGGCCACCGGGGAGCTGTTTTTT
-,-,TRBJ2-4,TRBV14,CASSPSGAQNIQYF,TGTGCCAGCAGCCCCTCCGGGGCCCAAAACATTCAGTACTTC
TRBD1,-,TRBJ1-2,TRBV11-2,CASSLDLQGYGYTF,TGTGCCAGCAGCTTAGACCTACAGGGGTATGGCTACACCTTC
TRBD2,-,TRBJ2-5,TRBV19,CASRREGQETQYF,TGTGCCAGTCGGAGGGAGGGTCAAGAGACCCAGTACTTC
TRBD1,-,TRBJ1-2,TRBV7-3,CASSLNRQGSGYTF,TGTGCCAGCAGCTTAAATCGACAGGGATCTGGCTACACCTTC
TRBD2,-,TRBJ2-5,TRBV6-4,CASSRTSGNQETQYF,TGTGCCAGCAGCCGGACTAGCGGGAACCAAGAGACCCAGTACTTC
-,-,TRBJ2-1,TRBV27,CASSPPGGRYEQFF,TGTGCCAGCAGTCCCCCCGGGGGCAGGTATGAGCAGTTCTTC
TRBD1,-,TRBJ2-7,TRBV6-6,CASTGQGSYEQYF,TGTGCCAGCACTGGACAGGGGAGCTACGAGCAGTACTTC
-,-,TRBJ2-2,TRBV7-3,CAAGPSAGELFF,TGTGCCGCGGGGCCTAGCGCCGGGGAGCTGTTTTTT
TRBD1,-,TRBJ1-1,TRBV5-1,CASSYIPGQGEAEAFF,TGCGCCAGCAGCTACATTCCGGGACAGGGTGAGGCTGAAGCTTTCTTT
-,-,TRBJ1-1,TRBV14,CASSQDWGSGEAFF,TGTGCCAGCAGCCAAGATTGGGGGTCGGGTGAAGCTTTCTTT
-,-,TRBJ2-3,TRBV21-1,CASPRWGLAEPLSTDTQYF,TGTGCCAGCCCGAGGTGGGGACTAGCGGAACCCCTGAGCACAGATACGCAGTATTTT
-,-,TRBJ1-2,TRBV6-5,CASSPSLGFYGYTF,TGTGCCAGCAGTCCCAGTCTTGGGTTCTATGGCTACACCTTC
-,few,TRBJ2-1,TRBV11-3,CASSLNLAGPAEQFF,TGTGCCAGCAGCTTAAATTTGGCGGGTCCGGCTGAGCAGTTCTTC
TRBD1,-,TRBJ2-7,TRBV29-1,CSVETGGHEQYF,TGCAGCGTCGAGACAGGGGGGCACGAGCAGTACTTC
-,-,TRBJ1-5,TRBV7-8,CASSLDRGYTPGNQPQHF,TGTGCCAGCAGCCTAGATCGAGGCTATACCCCAGGCAATCAGCCCCAGCATTTT
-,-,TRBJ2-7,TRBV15,CATSSIGAGASYEQYF,TGTGCCACCAGCTCTATTGGGGCGGGCGCATCCTACGAGCAGTACTTC
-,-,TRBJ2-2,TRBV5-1,CASSSAVMSNTGELFF,TGCGCCAGCAGCTCGGCAGTGATGTCGAACACCGGGGAGCTGTTTTTT
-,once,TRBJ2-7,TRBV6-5,CASRRTYEQYF,TGTGCCAGCAGGCGAACCTACGAGCAGTACTTC